This T cell receptor (beta chain) was identified during a study of blood T cell repertoires in COVID-19. Background on the study: There were acute and convalescent COVID-19 samples, and they came from the United States, Italy and Spain. PBMCs, B-cell-depleted T cells, or T cells were the source of the cDNA or gDNA that made up the material.

Germline loops: CDR1 MNHEY, CDR2 SVGAGI. The germline V and J ends were trimmed by 4 bases and 5 bases, with 11 bases remaining between them. CDR3 length: 13 residues. As processed by the authors: Scientists estimated how many nucleated cells there were by amplifying reference gene primers. Here immunoSEQ multiplex PCR was the method, and the copy in TCRdb shows in-frame clones only, minus some. V and J calls and clone size follow that table, whereas D and trimming were derived from the DNA. The top ten hold around 0.84% of the sample, which has roughly 250,000 clones, about 89% seen once. The source of this sequence is a man aged 25 to 40 with acute or convalescent COVID-19. Material: peripheral blood. J is TRBJ2-5 and V is TRBV6-5; D gene unclear. For the CDR3, the DNA is TGTGCCAGCAGTTTTAGTATTTTGGAGACCCAGTACTTC. Translating it yields CASSFSILETQYF.